Described below is a single T cell receptor beta chain sequence and its context. This clone appeared once. Its specific antigen is unknown. Per-nucleotide qualities are absent, and no much larger clonotype sits a single base away. This sample is drawn from a study of cytomegalovirus exposure and HLA in healthy donors (dated by TCRdb to the late 2010s). Background on the whole study: According to an earlier analysis of a few hundred of the donors, 150 million to 200 million T cells yielded over 100 million unique TCR beta sequences and less than 300 Gb of sequence data. An early release covering 550 to 700 HLA-typed donors comprised 300 to 350 gigabases of sequencing data and 85 million or so unique TCR sequences. The genetic ancestry cluster associated with self-reported Caucasian donors included roughly 84% of the 300 to 450 genotyped donors. The study aimed to test whether cataloging public T cell receptors could reveal signatures of past pathogen exposure. The study profiled the T cell repertoires of under 850 subjects by immunosequencing and related them to cytomegalovirus serostatus. Besides the first cohort of some 670 subjects, a separate validation cohort made up of over 95 different subjects was used. To predict cytomegalovirus infection status, the study combined high-throughput TCR immunosequencing, statistical association of individual TCRs with disease status, and machine learning. In a later analysis, previously published TCR beta repertoires from 550 to 700 donors were re-analyzed and high-resolution HLA genotyping was added so that TCR occurrence patterns could be studied. Rather than drawing on any new phenotypic data, the later analysis identified candidate immune exposures from TCR beta sequences and the way those sequences occurred across donors. An earlier analysis of a few hundred of the donors applied high-throughput TCR beta sequencing to assess whether each TCR beta V gene segment acted as functional or pseudogenic. Donor age, sex, ethnicity and CMV serostatus were compiled together with the repertoire data. Genome-wide SNP genotypes for about 55% of the 666 donors were used in a later genetic analysis, which treated that subset as a discovery cohort. All discovery cohort repertoires had been generated on a single sequencing platform. Both class I and class II loci were covered by HLA typing, at four-digit resolution. The number of donors typed differed by locus, with roughly 620-630 for A, B, C, DRB1 and DQB1, roughly 520 for DQA1, under 610 for DPA1, and about 450 for DPB1. About 5 DR-DQ haplotypes were handled as single units for association and clustering, since linkage in the cohort was strong. Across some 400 genotyped donors of the cohort, an average of about 220,000 unique TCR beta nucleotide sequences per donor were sequenced, and roughly a sixth of those sequences were non-productive. Study-wide conclusions, independent of this receptor: The study gave a list of some 150 TCR beta chains associated with cytomegalovirus. Only TCR beta chains were sequenced in this cohort, and the absence of alpha or paired-chain data limited detectable features. A further reported finding was that TCR beta sequences accurately predicted the HLA-A and HLA-B alleles for most subjects in the first cohort. In an earlier analysis of a few hundred of the donors, most TCR beta V segments were observed in productive rearrangements about 87% or about 30% of the time, broadly matching IMGT annotations. A later analysis associated about 16,000 TCR beta sequences with specific HLA alleles at a false discovery rate of 0.05. The presence/absence analyses assumed that sequencing depth was roughly uniform across donors, and that assumption may not be true. Linkage disequilibrium might explain the correlated functional status among segregating V segments, but an unknown experimental factor could not be ruled out. Immune exposure information for the cohort was limited to CMV serostatus. Some IMGT-functional V segments, including TRBV6-2 and TRBV6-3, could not be told apart with the 87-base-pair reads, so those segments were excluded. In a later genetic analysis, fewer N-insertions in productive TCRs were reported among donors in an Asian-associated ancestry cluster than the roughly 640-donor mean. A later analysis found that most CMV-associated TCR beta chains appeared HLA-restricted, with HLA associations seemingly driven largely by CMV exposure. Assigning TCR associations to individual alleles was difficult when HLA alleles, especially DR and DQ, strongly co-occurred. In both the original and validation cohorts, the classifier was reported to diagnose cytomegalovirus status with high specificity and sensitivity. The authors suggested that the approach could potentially be generalized to other disease states and immunological phenotypes. Most TCR sequences were seen in very few donors, while some public TCRs were found in many individuals. In a later analysis, HLA-associated TCR beta chains showed more clonal expansion and lower generation probabilities than non-associated chains that were equally common. In a later genetic analysis, a missense DCLRE1C variant was associated with V-gene and J-gene trimming of TCR beta chains, and the association was replicated in an independent cohort. According to a later analysis, parvovirus B19, influenza, CMV and Epstein-Barr virus appeared linked to several top co-occurrence clusters. In vitro tests confirmed that a few of the cytomegalovirus-associated TCR beta chains recognize cytomegalovirus antigens. According to a later analysis, TCR association rates differed among HLA loci, with DRB1 alleles showing the most associated TCRs and HLA-C alleles showing the fewest. Because counts were too low, approximately 15 rarely observed V segments, including chromosome 9 orphons, were excluded from the earlier analysis of several hundred of the donors. A cluster of highly shared sequence variants was judged likely to be a technical artifact of the sequencing pipeline. Because HLA typing was missing for some donors at each locus, association tests included only the typed subset.

The cohort was made up of approximately 670 healthy bone marrow donors. All cohort members were sampled while nominally healthy, although unrecorded immune exposures were likely present. The donor was CMV seronegative and was included in the group of a few hundred seronegative cohort members. A peripheral blood sample was collected from each donor, and TCR beta sequencing was performed on peripheral blood mononuclear cells. The Qiagen DNeasy Blood Extraction Kit was used to extract genomic DNA from the blood cell samples. Libraries were built with the immunoSEQ multiplex PCR assay. For the multiplex PCR, a mixture combining 60 forward primers for TCR Vbeta segments and 13 reverse primers for TCR Jbeta segments was used. The CDR3 region of rearranged TCR beta genes was amplified from genomic DNA by a multiplex PCR assay. Amplified TCR beta libraries were sequenced as 87-base-pair reads on the Illumina HiSeq System. Processing in the source paper ran as follows. A later analysis counted around 72 million unique TCR beta chains across the 666 repertoires, and 9.5 million to 11 million of these chains were shared by at least two donors. A nearest-neighbor algorithm error-corrected the raw reads and collapsed the reads into unique sequences, merging closely related sequences to remove PCR and sequencing errors. V, D and J gene segments were assigned by aligning CDR3 sequences to IMGT reference sequences. For a sequence to be retained, at least a six-nucleotide match to both a V gene segment and a J gene segment was required. A rearrangement was called productive if the CDR3 had no stop codons and remained in frame with V and J, and every other rearrangement was called non-productive. CDR3 was defined by IMGT convention, running from the second conserved V-encoded cysteine to the conserved J-encoded phenylalanine. Sequences without an unambiguous match to a single V gene segment were excluded from the earlier analysis of about 600 of the donors. An earlier analysis of over 450 of the donors classified V segments as functional when productive rearrangements were above 56.7% and as segregating when the standard deviation between donors was above 5%. A statistical classification framework was developed to diagnose cytomegalovirus status using the catalog of TCR beta chain sequences. In a later analysis, TCR nucleotide sequences were compared against IMGT/GENE-DB human TR gene sequences so that V and J genes could be assigned. The TCRdist pipeline was used in a later analysis to assign CDR3 sequences and most-parsimonious VDJ recombination scenarios. In a later analysis, every TCR beta chain was defined by the combination of its CDR3 amino acid sequence and its V-gene family, and reads without a unique V-gene family were dropped. As a way to deal with suspected cross-contamination and a sequencing artifact, a later analysis dropped more than 500 nucleotide sequences that were highly shared and had low generation probability. In a later analysis, a clonal expansion index was calculated for each public chain from normalized within-repertoire ranks of inferred template counts. Generation probabilities in a later analysis came from a VDJ recombination model fitted to out-of-frame rearrangements, and those results were checked against IGoR. In a later analysis, TCR-TCR, TCR-HLA and TCR-CMV co-occurrence was scored with hypergeometric tests, and a repertoire-size bias correction was applied to TCR pairs. In a later analysis, false discovery rates were estimated by permuting HLA or CMV assignments 20 times. In a later analysis, co-occurring TCRs were grouped using DBSCAN, with TCRdist sequence similarity added in when clustering inside HLA-allele-positive subsets. Co-occurrence clustering excluded repertoires with fewer than 30,000 or more than 120,000 public chains, plus five with anomalous nucleotide sharing. Sourced from immuneACCESS, this table was stored by TCRdb with only in-frame sequences that have V and J called. A share of the clones is absent; for the studies checked, an unresolved V gene accounts for under half, and the remainder has no known explanation. The V and J calls and clone size were taken over from that table, and D and trimming were inferred from the DNA. This sample gives about 98,000 clones in total; more than 60% of them show up just once. Under 3% of the sample is taken by the ten largest.

The germline V gene (reference sequence) specifies GTSNPN as CDR1 and SVGIG as CDR2. The CDR3 goes from the cysteine to the phenylalanine over 16 residues. This entry keeps only the CDR3 DNA: 48 bases, framed from base 1. The germline V and J ends show losses of 2 bases and 4 bases respectively, and no gene match explains 12 bases of the junction. The sequence is built from TRBV30 and TRBJ2-3; TRBD2 aligns with 7 central bases. The sample was PBMCs. This clonotype was obtained from a man aged 50 to 60 in good health and CMV-seronegative. The CDR3 protein is CAWSYPWGRVPDTQYF. The DNA sequence is TGTGCCTGGAGTTACCCCTGGGGGAGGGTCCCAGATACGCAGTATTTT.